Detailed here is one T cell receptor beta chain. As yet, its antigen is unknown. The data originate from a study of blood T cell dynamics during melanoma immunotherapy. Every bulk PBMC sample received the same 350 ng of DNA. TCRdb's table, derived via immunoSEQ multiplex PCR, lists solely in-frame clones and lacks some. Here the sample spans some 15,000 clones, around 90% being singletons. The time point here: week 3, after first cycle of checkpoint inhibitor. Apart from two fast progressors, RECIST 1.1 response was judged 12 weeks post-infusion. Prior systemic cancer therapy, immunosuppressant use and other active malignancies excluded patients. The germline CDR1 and CDR2 sequences are SNHLY and FYNNEI. Losses at the gene ends were 6 bases for V and 5 bases for J; bases not matched to a gene: 10. CDR3 length: 15 residues. Overall study results and limits: The study could not tell melanoma-specific clones from general immune activation.

The input for sequencing was blood, taken from a patient treated with checkpoint blockade. The rearrangement uses TRBV2 and TRBJ2-5; 9 bases match TRBD1. This TCR derives from a human donor with melanoma. In nucleotides, the CDR3 is TGTGCCAGCAGGGGACAGGGCTTGGGCTTGGAGACCCAGTACTTC. Amino acid sequence: CASRGQGLGLETQYF.